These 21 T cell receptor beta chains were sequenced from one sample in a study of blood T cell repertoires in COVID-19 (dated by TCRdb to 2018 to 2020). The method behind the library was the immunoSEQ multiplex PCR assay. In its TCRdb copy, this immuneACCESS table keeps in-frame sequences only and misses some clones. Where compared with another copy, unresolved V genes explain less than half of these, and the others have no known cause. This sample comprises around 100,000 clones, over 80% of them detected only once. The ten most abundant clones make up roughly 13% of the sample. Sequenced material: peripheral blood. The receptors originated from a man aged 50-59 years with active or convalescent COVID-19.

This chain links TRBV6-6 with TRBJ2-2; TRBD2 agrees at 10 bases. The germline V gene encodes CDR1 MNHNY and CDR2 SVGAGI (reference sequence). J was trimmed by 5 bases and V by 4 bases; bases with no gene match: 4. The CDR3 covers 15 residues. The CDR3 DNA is TGTGCCAGCAGTTCAATTAGCGGGAGGACCGGGGAGCTGTTTTTT. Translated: CASSSISGRTGELFF.

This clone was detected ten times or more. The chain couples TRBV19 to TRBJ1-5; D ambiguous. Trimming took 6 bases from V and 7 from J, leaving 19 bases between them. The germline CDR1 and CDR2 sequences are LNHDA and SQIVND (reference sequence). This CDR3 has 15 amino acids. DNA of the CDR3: TGTGCCAGTAGCACCTACAGCGAGGGCGGCCAGCCCCAGCATTTT. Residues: CASSTYSEGGQPQHF.

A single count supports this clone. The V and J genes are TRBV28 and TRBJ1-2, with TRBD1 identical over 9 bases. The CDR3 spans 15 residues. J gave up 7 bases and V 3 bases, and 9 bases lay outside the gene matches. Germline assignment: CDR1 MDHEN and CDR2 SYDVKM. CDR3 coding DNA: TGTGCCAGCAGTTTCTCCATACAGGGGGCTTTTGGCTACACCTTC. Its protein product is CASSFSIQGAFGYTF.

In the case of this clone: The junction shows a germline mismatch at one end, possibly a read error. The CDR3 loop is CASSSGTSGSGELFF. The DNA for the CDR3 is TGTGCCAGCAGCTCCGGGACTAGCGGGTCCGGAGAGCTGTTTTTT. This chain links TRBV7-9 with TRBJ2-2; 12 bases map to TRBD2. This CDR3 spans 15 amino acids. Germline lookup yields CDR1 SEHNR and CDR2 FQNEAQ (reference sequence).

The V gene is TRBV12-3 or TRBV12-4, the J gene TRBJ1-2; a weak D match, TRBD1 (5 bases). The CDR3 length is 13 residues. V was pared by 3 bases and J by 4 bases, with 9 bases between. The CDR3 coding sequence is TGTGCCAGCAGTTTTCCCGACAGCTATGGCTACACCTTC. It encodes CASSFPDSYGYTF.

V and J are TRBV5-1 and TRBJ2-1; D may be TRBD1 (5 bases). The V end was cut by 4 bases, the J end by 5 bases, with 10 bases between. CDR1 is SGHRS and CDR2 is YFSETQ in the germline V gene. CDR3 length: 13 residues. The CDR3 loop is CASSPDRDNEQFF. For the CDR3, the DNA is TGCGCCAGCAGCCCCGACAGAGACAATGAGCAGTTCTTC.

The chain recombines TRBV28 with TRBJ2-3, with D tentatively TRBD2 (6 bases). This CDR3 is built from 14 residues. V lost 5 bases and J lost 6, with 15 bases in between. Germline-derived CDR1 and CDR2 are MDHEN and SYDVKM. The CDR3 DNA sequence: TGTGCCAGCAGTCTCCCGGGGGACCGGGATACGCAGTATTTT. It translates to CASSLPGDRDTQYF.

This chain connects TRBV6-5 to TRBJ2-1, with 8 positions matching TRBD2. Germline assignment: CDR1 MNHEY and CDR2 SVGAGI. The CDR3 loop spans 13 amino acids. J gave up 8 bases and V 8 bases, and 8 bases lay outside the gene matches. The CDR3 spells CASSSSGSYEQFF. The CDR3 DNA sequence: TGTGCCAGCTCGTCCAGCGGGAGTTATGAGCAGTTCTTC.

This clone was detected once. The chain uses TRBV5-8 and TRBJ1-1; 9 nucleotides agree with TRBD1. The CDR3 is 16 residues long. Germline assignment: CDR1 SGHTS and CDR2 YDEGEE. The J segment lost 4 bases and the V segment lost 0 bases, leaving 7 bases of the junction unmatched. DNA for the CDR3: TGTGCCAGCAGCTTGGATGAGGGACAGGGCCCCACTGAAGCTTTCTTT. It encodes CASSLDEGQGPTEAFF.

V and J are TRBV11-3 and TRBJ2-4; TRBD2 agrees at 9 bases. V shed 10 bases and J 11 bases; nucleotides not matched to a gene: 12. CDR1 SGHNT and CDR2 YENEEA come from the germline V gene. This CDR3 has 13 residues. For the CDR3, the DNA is TGTGCCACCTCGATAGCGGGAGACCCCCTTCAGTACTTC. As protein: CATSIAGDPLQYF. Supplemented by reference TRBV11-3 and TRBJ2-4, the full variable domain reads EAGVVQSPRYKIIEKKQPVAFWCNPISGHNTLYWYLQNLGQGPELLIRYENEEAVDDSQLPKDRFSAERLKGVDSTLKIQPAELGDSAVYLCATSIAGDPLQYFGAGTRLSVL.

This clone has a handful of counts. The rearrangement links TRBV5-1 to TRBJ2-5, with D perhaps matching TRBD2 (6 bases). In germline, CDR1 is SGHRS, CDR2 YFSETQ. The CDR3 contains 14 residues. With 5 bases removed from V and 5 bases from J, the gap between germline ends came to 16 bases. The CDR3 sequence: CASRNSGSQETQYF. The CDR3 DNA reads TGCGCCAGCAGAAATTCCGGGAGCCAGGAGACCCAGTACTTC.

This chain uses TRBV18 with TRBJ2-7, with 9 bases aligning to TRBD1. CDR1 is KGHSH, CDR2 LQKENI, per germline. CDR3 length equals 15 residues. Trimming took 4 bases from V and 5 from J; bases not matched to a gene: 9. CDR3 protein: CASSRTTGGSDEQYF. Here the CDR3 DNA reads TGTGCCAGCTCACGGACGACAGGGGGAAGCGACGAGCAGTACTTC.

Here the CDR3 reads CASRSGTGTSEQYF. CDR3 sequence (DNA): TGTGCCAGCAGGTCCGGGACAGGGACGTCCGAGCAGTACTTC. The chain carries TRBV6-5 and TRBJ2-7; 9 positions agree with TRBD1. The CDR3 runs to 14 residues. Per the germline V gene, CDR1 is MNHEY and CDR2 is SVGAGI. Germline trimming cut 6 bases from V and 6 bases from J; bases unmatched to any gene: 9.

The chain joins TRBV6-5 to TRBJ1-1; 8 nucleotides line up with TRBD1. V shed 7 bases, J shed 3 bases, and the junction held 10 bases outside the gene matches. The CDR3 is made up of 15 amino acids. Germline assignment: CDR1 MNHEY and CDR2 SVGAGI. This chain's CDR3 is CASNSRTGQYTEAFF. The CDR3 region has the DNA TGTGCCAGCAATTCCAGGACAGGGCAGTACACTGAAGCTTTCTTT.

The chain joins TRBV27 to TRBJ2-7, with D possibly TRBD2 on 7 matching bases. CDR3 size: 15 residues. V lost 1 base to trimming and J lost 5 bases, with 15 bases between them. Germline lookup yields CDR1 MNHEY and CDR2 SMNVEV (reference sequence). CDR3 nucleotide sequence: TGTGCCAGCAGTTTATATCGGGGGGCGAGCGACGAGCAGTACTTC. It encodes CASSLYRGASDEQYF.

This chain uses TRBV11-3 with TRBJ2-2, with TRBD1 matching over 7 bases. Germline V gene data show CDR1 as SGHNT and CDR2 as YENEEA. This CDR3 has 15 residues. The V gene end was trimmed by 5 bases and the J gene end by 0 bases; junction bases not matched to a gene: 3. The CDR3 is CASSHRGSNTGELFF. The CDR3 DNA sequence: TGTGCCAGCAGCCACAGGGGATCGAACACCGGGGAGCTGTTTTTT.

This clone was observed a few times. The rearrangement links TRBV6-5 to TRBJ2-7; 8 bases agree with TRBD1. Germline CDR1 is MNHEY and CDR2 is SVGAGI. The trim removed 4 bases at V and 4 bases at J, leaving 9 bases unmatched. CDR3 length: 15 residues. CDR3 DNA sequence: TGTGCCAGCAGTTTTAACCGGCAGGGGGCTTACGAGCAGTACTTC. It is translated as CASSFNRQGAYEQYF.

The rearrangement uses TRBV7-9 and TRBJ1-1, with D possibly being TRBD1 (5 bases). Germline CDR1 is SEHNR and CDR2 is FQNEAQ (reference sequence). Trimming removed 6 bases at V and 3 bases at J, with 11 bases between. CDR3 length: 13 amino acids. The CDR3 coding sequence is TGTGCCAGCAGACTCCAGGGTGACACTGAAGCTTTCTTT. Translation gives CASRLQGDTEAFF.

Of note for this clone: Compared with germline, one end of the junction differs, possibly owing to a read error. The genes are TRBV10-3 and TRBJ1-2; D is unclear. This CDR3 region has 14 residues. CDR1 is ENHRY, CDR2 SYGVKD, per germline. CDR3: CTISESLENYGYTF. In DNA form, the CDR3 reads TGTACCATCAGTGAGTCCTTAGAGAACTATGGCTACACCTTC.

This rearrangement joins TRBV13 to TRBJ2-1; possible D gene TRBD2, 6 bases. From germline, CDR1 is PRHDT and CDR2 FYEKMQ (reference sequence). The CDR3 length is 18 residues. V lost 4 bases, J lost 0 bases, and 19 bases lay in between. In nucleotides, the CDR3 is TGTGCCAGCAGCTCCCCTTTGGGGGGATTAAACTCCTACAATGAGCAGTTCTTC. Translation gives CASSSPLGGLNSYNEQFF.

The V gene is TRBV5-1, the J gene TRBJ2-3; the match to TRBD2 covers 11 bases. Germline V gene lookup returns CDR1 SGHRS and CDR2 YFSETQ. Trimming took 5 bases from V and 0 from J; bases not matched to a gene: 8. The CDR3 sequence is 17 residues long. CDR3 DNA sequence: TGCGCCAGCAGTTCCGGGACTAGCGGAACTAGCACAGATACGCAGTATTTT. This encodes CASSSGTSGTSTDTQYF.